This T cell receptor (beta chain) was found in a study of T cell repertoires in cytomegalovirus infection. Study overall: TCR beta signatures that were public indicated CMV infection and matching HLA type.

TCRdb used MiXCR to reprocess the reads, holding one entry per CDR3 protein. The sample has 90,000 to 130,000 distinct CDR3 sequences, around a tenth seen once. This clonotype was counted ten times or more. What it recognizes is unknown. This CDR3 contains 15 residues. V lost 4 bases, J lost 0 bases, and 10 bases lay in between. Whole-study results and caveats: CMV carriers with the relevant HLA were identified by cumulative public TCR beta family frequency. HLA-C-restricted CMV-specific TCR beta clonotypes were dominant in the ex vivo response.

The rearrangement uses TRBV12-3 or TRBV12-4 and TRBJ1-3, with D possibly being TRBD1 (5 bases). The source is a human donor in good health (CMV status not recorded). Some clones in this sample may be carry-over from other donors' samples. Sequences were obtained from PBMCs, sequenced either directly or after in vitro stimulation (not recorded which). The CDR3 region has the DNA TGTGCCAGCAGTTCACAGGTACCCTCTGGAAACACCATATATTTT. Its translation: CASSSQVPSGNTIYF.